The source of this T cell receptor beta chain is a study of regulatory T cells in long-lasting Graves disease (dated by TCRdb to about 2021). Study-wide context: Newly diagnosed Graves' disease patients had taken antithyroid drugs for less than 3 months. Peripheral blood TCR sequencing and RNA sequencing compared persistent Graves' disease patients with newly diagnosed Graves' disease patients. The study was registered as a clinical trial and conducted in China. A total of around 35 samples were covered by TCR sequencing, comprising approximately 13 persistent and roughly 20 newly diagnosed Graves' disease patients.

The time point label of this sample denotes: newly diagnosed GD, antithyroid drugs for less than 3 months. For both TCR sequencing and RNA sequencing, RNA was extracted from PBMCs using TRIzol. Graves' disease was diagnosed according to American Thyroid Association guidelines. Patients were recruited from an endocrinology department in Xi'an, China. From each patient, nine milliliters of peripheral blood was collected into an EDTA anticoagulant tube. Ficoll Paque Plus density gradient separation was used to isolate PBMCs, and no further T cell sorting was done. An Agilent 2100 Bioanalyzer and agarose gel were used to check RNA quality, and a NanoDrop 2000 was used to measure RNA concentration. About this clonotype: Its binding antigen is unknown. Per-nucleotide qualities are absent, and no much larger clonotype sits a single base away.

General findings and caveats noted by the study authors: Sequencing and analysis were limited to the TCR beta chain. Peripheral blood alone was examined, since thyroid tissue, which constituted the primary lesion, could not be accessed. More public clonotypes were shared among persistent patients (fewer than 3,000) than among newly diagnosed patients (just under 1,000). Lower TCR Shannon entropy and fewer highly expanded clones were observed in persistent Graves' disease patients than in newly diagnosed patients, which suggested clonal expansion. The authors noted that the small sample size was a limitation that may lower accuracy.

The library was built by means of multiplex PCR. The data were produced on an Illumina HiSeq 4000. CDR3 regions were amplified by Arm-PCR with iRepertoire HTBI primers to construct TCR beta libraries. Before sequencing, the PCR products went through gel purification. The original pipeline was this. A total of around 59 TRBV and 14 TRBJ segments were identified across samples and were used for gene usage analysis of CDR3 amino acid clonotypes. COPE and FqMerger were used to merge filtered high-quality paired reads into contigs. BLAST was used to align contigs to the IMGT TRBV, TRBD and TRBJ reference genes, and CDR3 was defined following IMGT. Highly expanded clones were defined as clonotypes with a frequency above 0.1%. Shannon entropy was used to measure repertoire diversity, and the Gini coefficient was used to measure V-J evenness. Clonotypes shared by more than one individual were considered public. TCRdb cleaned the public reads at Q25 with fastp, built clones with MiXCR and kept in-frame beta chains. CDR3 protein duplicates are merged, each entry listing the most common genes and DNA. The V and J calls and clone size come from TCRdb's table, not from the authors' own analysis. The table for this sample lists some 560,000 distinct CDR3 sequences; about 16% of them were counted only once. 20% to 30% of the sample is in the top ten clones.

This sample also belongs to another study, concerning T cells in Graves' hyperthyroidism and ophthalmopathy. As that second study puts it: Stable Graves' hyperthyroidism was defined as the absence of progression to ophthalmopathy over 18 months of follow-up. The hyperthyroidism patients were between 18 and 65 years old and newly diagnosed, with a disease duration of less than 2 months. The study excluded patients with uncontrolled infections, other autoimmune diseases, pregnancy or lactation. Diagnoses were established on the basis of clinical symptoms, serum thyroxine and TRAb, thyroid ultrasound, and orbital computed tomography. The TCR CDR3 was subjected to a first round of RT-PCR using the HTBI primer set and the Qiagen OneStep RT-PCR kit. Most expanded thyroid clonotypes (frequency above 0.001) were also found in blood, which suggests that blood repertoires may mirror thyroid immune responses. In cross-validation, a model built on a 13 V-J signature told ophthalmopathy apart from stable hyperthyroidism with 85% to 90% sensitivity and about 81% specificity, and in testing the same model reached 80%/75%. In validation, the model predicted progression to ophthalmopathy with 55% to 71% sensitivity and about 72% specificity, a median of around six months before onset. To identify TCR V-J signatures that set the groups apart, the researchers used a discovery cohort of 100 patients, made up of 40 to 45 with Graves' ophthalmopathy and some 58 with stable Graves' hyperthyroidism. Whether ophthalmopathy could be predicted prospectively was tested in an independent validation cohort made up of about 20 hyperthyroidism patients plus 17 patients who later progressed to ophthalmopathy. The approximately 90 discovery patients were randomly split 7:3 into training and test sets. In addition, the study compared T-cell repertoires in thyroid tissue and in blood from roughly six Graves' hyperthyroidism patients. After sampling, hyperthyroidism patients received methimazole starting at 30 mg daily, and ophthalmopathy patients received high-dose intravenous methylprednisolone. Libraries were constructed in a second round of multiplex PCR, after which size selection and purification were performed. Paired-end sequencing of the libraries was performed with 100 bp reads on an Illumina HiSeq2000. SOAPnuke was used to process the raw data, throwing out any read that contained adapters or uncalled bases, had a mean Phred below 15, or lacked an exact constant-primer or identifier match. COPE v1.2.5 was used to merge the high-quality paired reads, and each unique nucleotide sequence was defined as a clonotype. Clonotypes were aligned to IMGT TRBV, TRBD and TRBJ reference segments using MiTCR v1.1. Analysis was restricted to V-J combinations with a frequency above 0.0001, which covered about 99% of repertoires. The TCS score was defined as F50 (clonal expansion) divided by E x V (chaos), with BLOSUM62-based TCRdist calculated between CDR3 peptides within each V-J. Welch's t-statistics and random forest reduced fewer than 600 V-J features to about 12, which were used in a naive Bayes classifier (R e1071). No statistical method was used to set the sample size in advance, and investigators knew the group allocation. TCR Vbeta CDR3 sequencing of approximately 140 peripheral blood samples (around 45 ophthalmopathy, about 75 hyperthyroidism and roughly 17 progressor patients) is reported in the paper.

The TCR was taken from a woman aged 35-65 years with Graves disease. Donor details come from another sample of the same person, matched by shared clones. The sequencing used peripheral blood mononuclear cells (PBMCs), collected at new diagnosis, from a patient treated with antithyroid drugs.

Read as DNA, the sequence is TGTGCCAGCAGCTCCCCCGGGGACCAAGTGCTTATCTACAATGAGCAGTTCTTC. The resulting protein is CASSSPGDQVLIYNEQFF. The chain is encoded by TRBV7-9 joined to TRBJ2-1; the D segment is perhaps TRBD1 or TRBD2, each sharing 5 matched bases. Trimming at the junction amounts to 4 bases on V and 3 bases on J, and the germline ends lie 22 bases apart. CDR1 and CDR2 were assigned from the germline V gene (reference sequence) as SEHNR and FQNEAQ. From its cysteine to its phenylalanine, the CDR3 spans 18 amino acids. The only DNA kept is the CDR3, 54 bases in frame from the first base.